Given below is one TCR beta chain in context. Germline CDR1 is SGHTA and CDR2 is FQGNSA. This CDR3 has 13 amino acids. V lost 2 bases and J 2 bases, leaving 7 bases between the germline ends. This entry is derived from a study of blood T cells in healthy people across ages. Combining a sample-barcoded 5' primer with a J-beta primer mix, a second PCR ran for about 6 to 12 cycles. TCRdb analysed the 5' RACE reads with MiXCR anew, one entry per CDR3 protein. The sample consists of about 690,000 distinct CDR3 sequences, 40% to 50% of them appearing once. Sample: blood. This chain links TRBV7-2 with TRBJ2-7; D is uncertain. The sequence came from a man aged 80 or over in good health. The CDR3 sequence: CASSLSQTYEQYF. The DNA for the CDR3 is TGTGCCAGCAGCTTATCTCAGACCTACGAGCAGTACTTC. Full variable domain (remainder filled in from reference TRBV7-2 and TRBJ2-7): GAGVSQSPSNKVTEKGKDVELRCDPISGHTALYWYRQSLGQGLEFLIYFQGNSAPDKSGLPSDRFSAERTGGSVSTLTIQRTQQEDSAVYLCASSLSQTYEQYFGPGTRLTVT.